The entry that follows covers one T cell receptor (beta chain) sequence. Its antigen is undetermined. The data are from a study of a mutant IDH1 vaccine in newly diagnosed glioma. Across the whole study: Treated individuals were 62.5% male and around 40% female, averaging about 41 years of age. Patients were pretreated with radiotherapy, temozolomide, or both, mostly both.

The CDR3 totals 12 residues. CDR1 is SGHTA, CDR2 FQGNSA, per germline. V lost 2 bases to trimming and J lost 10 bases, with 11 bases between them. TCRdb's table, derived via immunoSEQ multiplex PCR, lists solely in-frame clones and lacks some. Of around 61,000 clones in the sample, roughly 76% were seen once. Time point here: week 47, end of study. The study gave 300 ug of mutant IDH1 20-mer peptide per vaccine dose, with topical imiquimod. Study conclusions and caveats: Most patients, approximately 92%, showed vaccine-induced immune responses.

This chain joins TRBV7-2 and TRBJ1-1, with a tentative D call TRBD1 (5 bases). The source material was PBMCs, sampled from a glioma patient whose treatment included an IDH1 peptide vaccine. This receptor was taken from a man between 45 and 60 years old with glioma. The CDR3 nucleotides read TGTGCCAGCAGCTTAACAGGTTCGGGAGCTTTCTTT. Its translation is CASSLTGSGAFF.